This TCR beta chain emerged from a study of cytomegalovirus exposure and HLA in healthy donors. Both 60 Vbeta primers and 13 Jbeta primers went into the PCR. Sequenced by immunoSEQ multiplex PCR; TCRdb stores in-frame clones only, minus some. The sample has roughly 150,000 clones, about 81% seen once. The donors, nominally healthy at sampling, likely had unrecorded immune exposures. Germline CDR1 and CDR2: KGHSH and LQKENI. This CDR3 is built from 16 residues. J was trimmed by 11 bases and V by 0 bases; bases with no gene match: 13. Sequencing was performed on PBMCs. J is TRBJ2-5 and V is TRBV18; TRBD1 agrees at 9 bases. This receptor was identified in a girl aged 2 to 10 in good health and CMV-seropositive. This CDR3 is CASSPPSVYRGQEQYF. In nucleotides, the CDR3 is TGTGCCAGCTCACCACCGAGCGTGTACAGGGGGCAAGAGCAGTACTTC.